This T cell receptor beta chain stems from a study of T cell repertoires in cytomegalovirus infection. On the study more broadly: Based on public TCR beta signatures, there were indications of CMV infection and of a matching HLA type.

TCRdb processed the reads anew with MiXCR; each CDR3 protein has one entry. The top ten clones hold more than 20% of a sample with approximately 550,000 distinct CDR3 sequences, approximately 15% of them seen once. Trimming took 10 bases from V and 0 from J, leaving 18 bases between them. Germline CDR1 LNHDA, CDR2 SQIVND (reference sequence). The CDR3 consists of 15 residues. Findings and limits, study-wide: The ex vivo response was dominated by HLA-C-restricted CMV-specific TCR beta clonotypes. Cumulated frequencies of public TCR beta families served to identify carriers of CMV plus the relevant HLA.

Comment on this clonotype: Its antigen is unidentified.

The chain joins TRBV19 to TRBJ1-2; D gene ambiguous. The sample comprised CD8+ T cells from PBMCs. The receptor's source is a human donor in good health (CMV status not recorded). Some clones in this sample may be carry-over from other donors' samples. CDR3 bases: TGTGCCACTACCCCGGAGACGACGGCTAACTATGGCTACACCTTC. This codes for CATTPETTANYGYTF.